These 10 T cell receptor beta chains came from one sample sequenced in a study of cytomegalovirus exposure and HLA in healthy donors (dated by TCRdb to 2016 to 2017). Preparation of the library involved the immunoSEQ multiplex PCR assay. For the multiplex PCR, a mixture combining 60 forward primers for TCR Vbeta segments and 13 reverse primers for TCR Jbeta segments was used. This is the immuneACCESS table as TCRdb keeps it, with only in-frame sequences that have V and J called. A part of the clones is gone; compared with another copy, unresolved V genes explain less than half, and the rest is unexplained. The sample table contains roughly 250,000 clones; only one count was recorded for 84% of them. 2% of the sample is in the top ten clones. The sample comprised PBMCs. The receptors were gathered from a woman between 35 and 50 years old in good health and CMV-seropositive.

The rearrangement uses TRBV5-1 and TRBJ2-5; 10 bases align to TRBD2. Per the germline V gene, CDR1 is SGHRS and CDR2 is YFSETQ. Germline trimming cut 5 bases from V and 1 base from J; bases unmatched to any gene: 5. The CDR3 is 15 residues long. CDR3 nucleotides: TGCGCCAGCAGACCTAGCGGGAGCCGCCAAGAGACCCAGTACTTC. Translation gives CASRPSGSRQETQYF.

The rearrangement joins TRBV18 to TRBJ2-1, with 8 bases lining up with TRBD1. Germline assignment: CDR1 KGHSH and CDR2 LQKENI. This CDR3 region has 15 residues. V dropped 2 bases and J dropped 5; count of bases not matched to a gene: 5. The CDR3 DNA reads as TGTGCCAGCTCACCAGGGCAGGGGGCCCACAATGAGCAGTTCTTC. This encodes CASSPGQGAHNEQFF.

This clone was found once. The chain links TRBV19 to TRBJ1-6, with TRBD1 matching 7 bases. Germline V gene data show CDR1 as LNHDA and CDR2 as SQIVND (reference sequence). Trimming took 3 bases from V and 16 from J; bases not matched to a gene: 6. CDR3 size: 12 residues. The CDR3 DNA reads TGTGCCAGTAGTATTACACCGGGACAGCTCCACTTT. This sequence encodes CASSITPGQLHF.

This clone was found a few times. V usage is TRBV19 and J usage is TRBJ1-2; no clear D. This CDR3 is 13 amino acids long. The V and J ends lost 5 bases and 2 bases respectively, with 9 bases between them. CDR1 and CDR2 from the germline V gene are LNHDA and SQIVND (reference sequence). The CDR3 coding sequence is TGTGCCAGTAGTTCCACTGAGAACTATGGCTACACCTTC. It codes for CASSSTENYGYTF. Complete variable domain (other parts from reference TRBV19 and TRBJ1-2): DGGITQSPKYLFRKEGQNVTLSCEQNLNHDAMYWYRQDPGQGLRLIYYSQIVNDFQKGDIAEGYSVSREKKESFPLTVTSAQKNPTAFYLCASSSTENYGYTFGSGTRLTVV.

This chain uses TRBV2 with TRBJ1-1; D ambiguous. V shed 6 bases and J shed 10 bases, with 18 bases lying between them. The length of the CDR3 is 13 residues. The germline gives CDR1 SNHLY, CDR2 FYNNEI. CDR3 sequence (DNA): TGTGCCAGCAGGCTAACCGAAATCTCGGGAGCTTTCTTT. Its protein product is CASRLTEISGAFF.

The chain couples TRBV27 to TRBJ2-2; 11 bases line up with TRBD2. The CDR3 totals 16 residues. In germline, CDR1 is MNHEY, CDR2 SMNVEV (reference sequence). With 5 bases clipped from V and 4 bases from J, the junction kept 6 bases outside the gene matches. CDR3 loop: CASSRTGLAVTGELFF. CDR3 coding DNA: TGTGCCAGCAGTCGTACGGGACTAGCGGTCACCGGGGAGCTGTTTTTT.

This chain uses TRBV10-3 with TRBJ2-7; 9 bases are a match to TRBD2. CDR1 is ENHRY and CDR2 is SYGVKD in the germline V gene. With 6 bases clipped from V and 9 bases from J, the junction kept 15 bases outside the gene matches. The CDR3 runs to 15 residues. The CDR3 DNA reads TGTGCCATCAGCCCGGATAGCGGGAGAGGGGCTCGGCAGTACTTC. The encoded protein is CAISPDSGRGARQYF.

The chain employs TRBV25-1 and TRBJ2-2, with D perhaps TRBD1 (6 bases). This CDR3 is built from 15 residues. Trimming shortened V by 6 bases and J by 2 bases, and 13 bases separated the two germline ends. Germline loops: CDR1 MGHDK, CDR2 SYGVNS. The CDR3 coding sequence is TGTGCCAGCAGAGGGCAGGGGCAAAACACCGGGGAGCTGTTTTTT. It translates to CASRGQGQNTGELFF.

This chain joins TRBV7-2 and TRBJ2-4; 11 bases fit TRBD2. Germline V gene data show CDR1 as SGHTA and CDR2 as FQGNSA. The CDR3 consists of 19 residues. V lost 5 bases to trimming and J lost 0 bases; unmatched junction nucleotides: 12. CDR3 region: CASSPRGLAGLAAKNIQYF. In DNA form, the CDR3 reads TGTGCCAGCAGCCCCCGAGGACTAGCGGGTTTGGCAGCCAAAAACATTCAGTACTTC.

The chain links TRBV4-2 to TRBJ1-1, with D maybe TRBD1 (5 bases). There are 15 residues in the CDR3. The germline V gene encodes CDR1 LGHNA and CDR2 YNFKEQ. Trimming pared 0 bases from V and 5 bases from J, leaving 13 bases between. CDR3 region: CASSQDTGGGTEAFF. DNA for the CDR3: TGTGCCAGCAGCCAAGACACCGGGGGAGGTACTGAAGCTTTCTTT.